This T cell receptor beta chain was identified in a study of beta chain features in type 1 diabetes. Expressed TCRB transcripts got sequenced, as all isolated RNA was reverse transcribed. Profiled with immunoSEQ multiplex PCR; TCRdb holds only in-frame clones, not every one. The table includes about 620,000 clones, 15% to 18% detected once. Sequenced: naive CD4+ T cells from blood. The receptor comes from a man between 18 and 29 years old in good health.

DNA for the CDR3: TGCAGCGTTGGGGGAGGGGGCAACTATGGCTACACCTTC. It encodes CSVGGGGNYGYTF. The J gene is TRBJ1-2, the V gene TRBV29-1; TRBD1 aligns across 7 bases. Germline CDR1 and CDR2: SQVTM and ANQGSEA. V dropped 4 bases and J dropped 2; count of bases not matched to a gene: 4. The CDR3 is 13 amino acids.